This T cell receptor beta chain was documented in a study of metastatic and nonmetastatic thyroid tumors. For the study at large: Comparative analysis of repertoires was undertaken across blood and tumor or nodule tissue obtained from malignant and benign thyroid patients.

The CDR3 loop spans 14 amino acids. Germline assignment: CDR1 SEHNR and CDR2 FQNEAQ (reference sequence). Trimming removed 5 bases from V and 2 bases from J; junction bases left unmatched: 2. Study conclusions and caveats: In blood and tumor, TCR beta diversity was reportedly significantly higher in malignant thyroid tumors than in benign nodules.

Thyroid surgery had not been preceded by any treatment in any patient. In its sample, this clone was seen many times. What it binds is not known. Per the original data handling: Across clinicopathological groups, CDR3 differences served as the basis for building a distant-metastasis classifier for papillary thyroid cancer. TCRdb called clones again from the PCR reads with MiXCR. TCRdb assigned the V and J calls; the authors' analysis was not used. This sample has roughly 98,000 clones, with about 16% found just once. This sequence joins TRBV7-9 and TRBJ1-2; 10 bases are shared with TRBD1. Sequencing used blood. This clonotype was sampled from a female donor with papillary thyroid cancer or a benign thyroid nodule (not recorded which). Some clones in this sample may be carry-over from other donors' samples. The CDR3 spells CASSRDRGNYGYTF. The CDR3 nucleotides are TGTGCCAGCAGCCGGGACAGGGGAAACTATGGCTACACCTTC.